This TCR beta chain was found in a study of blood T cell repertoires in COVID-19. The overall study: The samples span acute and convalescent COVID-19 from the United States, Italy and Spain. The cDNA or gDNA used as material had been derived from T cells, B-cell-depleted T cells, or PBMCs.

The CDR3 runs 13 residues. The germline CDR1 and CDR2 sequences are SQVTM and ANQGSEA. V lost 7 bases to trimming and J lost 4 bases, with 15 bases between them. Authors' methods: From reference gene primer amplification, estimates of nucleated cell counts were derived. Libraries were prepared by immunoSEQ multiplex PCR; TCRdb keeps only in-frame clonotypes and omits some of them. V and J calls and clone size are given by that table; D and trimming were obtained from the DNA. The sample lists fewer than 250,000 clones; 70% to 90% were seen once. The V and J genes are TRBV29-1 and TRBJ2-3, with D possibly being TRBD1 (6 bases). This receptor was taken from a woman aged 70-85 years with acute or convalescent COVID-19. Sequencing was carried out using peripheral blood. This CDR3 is CSALTGVPDTQYF. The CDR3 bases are TGCAGCGCCCTGACAGGAGTCCCAGATACGCAGTATTTT.